Sequencing of this T cell receptor beta chain was carried out in a study of post-analysis software for immune sequencing data. About the research overall: The courses of disease that were included comprised relapsing-remitting, secondary progressive and progressive-relapsing multiple sclerosis.

Notes on the study in general: By F measure, samples from a shared preparation batch strongly co-clustered. There was significantly lower normalized Chao1 diversity in multiple sclerosis patients than in controls. TRBV segments more frequent in patients than in controls numbered about five and included TRBV5-6, TRBV5-1 and TRBV20-1.

About this clonotype itself: Its matching antigen is unknown.

Each TCR beta cDNA library carried unique molecular identifiers. T cells, about 0.9 to 11 million of them, yielded approximately 530,000 cDNA molecules. MiXCR was run by TCRdb on the PCR reads, yielding one entry per CDR3 protein. The sample holds roughly 600,000 distinct CDR3 sequences; 44% are singletons and the top ten take more than 1.5%. J gave up 5 bases and V 8 bases, and 5 bases lay outside the gene matches. CDR3 size: 12 residues. The chain employs TRBV12-3 or TRBV12-4 and TRBJ1-2; 7 positions match TRBD1. This receptor was identified in a girl aged 5-17 years with multiple sclerosis. The sequenced material came from blood. CDR3 sequence reads: CASRGTVYGYTF. The CDR3 DNA reads TGTGCCAGCCGGGGGACAGTTTATGGCTACACCTTC.